This TCR beta chain emerged from a study of T-cell memory formation after mild COVID-19. Whole-study findings and limits: Some clones that responded were present in memory (sampled pre-infection), which suggests cross-reactive memory joined.

On this clonotype itself: No antigen is known for it.

5'RACE, which relied on constant-segment primers, yielded TCR alpha and TCR beta cDNA libraries carrying sample barcodes and UMIs. TCRdb analysed the 5' RACE reads with MiXCR anew, one entry per CDR3 protein. There are about 210,000 distinct CDR3 sequences in the sample; roughly a tenth occur only once, and less than 4% lies in the top ten. The CDR3 spans 14 residues. V lost 3 bases and J 2 bases, leaving 10 bases between the germline ends. Germline-derived CDR1 and CDR2 are SGHRS and YFSETQ. The TCR sequence derives from a man aged 18 to 30 who had mild COVID-19 (a few samples of this study predate the infection). Cell type and time point are not known. The sample consisted of PBMCs or a T cell subset sorted from them (not recorded which). The J gene is TRBJ2-3, the V gene TRBV5-1; D might be TRBD2 (6 bases). The CDR3 reads CASSWRGYTDTQYF. CDR3 nucleotides: TGCGCCAGCAGCTGGCGGGGCTACACAGATACGCAGTATTTT. Drawing the rest from reference TRBV5-1 and TRBJ2-3, the complete variable domain is KAGVTQTPRYLIKTRGQQVTLSCSPISGHRSVSWYQQTPGQGLQFLFEYFSETQRNKGNFPGRFSGRQFSNSRSEMNVSTLELGDSALYLCASSWRGYTDTQYFGPGTRLTVL.